This record concerns one T cell receptor (beta chain) sequence. What it binds is unknown. The CDR3 sequence is 17 residues long. Germline CDR1 SGHNT, CDR2 YYREEE (reference sequence). Trimming left V 0 bases short and J 4 bases short, with 19 bases between. Measured with immunoSEQ multiplex PCR; TCRdb has only the in-frame clones, and not every one. The sample consists of tens of thousands of clones, 80% to 95% of them appearing once. All patients experienced relapse after autologous stem cell transplantation, and brentuximab vedotin exposure was variable. Isolation of CD4+ T cells from thawed PBMCs was performed by magnetic negative selection. This sample is part of a study of PD-1 blockade in classical Hodgkin lymphoma. Study-wide background: Patients were treated with nivolumab at 3 mg/kg, and this was given intravenously every 2 weeks. The study, taken as a whole, reports: TCR diversity at baseline was reported to be reduced in newly diagnosed patients relative to healthy donors. Possibly reflecting disease activity or prior therapy, repertoire differences have causes that remain undefined.

The rearrangement joins TRBV5-4 to TRBJ1-1; D might be TRBD1 (5 bases). The material was CD4+ T cells from blood, obtained at baseline. The sequence derives from a human donor with classical Hodgkin lymphoma. The CDR3 sequence: CASSLGLQREGITEAFF. The CDR3, as DNA: TGTGCCAGCAGCTTGGGTTTGCAGAGGGAGGGGATCACTGAAGCTTTCTTT.